The sequence of this T cell receptor (beta chain) was determined in a study of blood T cell repertoires in COVID-19 (dated by TCRdb to 2019 to 2021). Regarding the study in general: The collaborator samples originated in the United States, Italy and Spain and spanned the acute and convalescent phases of COVID-19. Deeply sampled blood TCRbeta repertoires from subjects exposed to, actively infected with, or recovered from COVID-19 were included in the dataset. Nearly every sample came with metadata listing a de-identified subject ID, COVID-19 status, age in years and sex. The samples were drawn from two sources: the first 160 participants of the ongoing ImmuneRACE study, and 1,000 to 1,500 subjects contributed by 6 global collaborators. The prospective study material was composed of cDNA or gDNA derived from T cells, B-cell-depleted T cells, or PBMCs. The repertoires were released in a freely available public database intended as a resource for research on the immune response to SARS-CoV-2. Where HLA class I and class II types were available, the types were taken from metadata supplied by the sample provider, not from assay-based typing. The research as a whole found: Clinical and demographic metadata were provided uncurated, with the amount varying by source and participant.

This clone was observed once. Its specific antigen is unknown. The input lacks base qualities; no much larger clone sits a single base away. TCRbeta CDR3 regions were amplified from genomic DNA using the immunoSEQ Assay, a bias-controlled multiplex PCR. In the paper's pipeline: Within the assay, amplification of reference gene primers was used to estimate how many nucleated cells each sample contained. Sequence reads were collapsed and filtered to measure the absolute abundance of every unique TCRbeta CDR3 rearrangement. For each sample, productive Simpson clonality was calculated as the square root of Simpson's diversity index over productive rearrangements. As stored in TCRdb, this immuneACCESS dataset retains in-frame rearrangements with V and J assigned. A fraction of the clones does not appear; measured against another copy, unresolved V genes explain less than half of the discrepancy, and the remainder lacks a known reason. That table supplies the V and J calls and clone size; D and trimming were determined from the DNA. Here the sample has approximately 530,000 clones; about 88% occur a single time. Together, the top ten hold roughly 7.3% of the sample.

After removal of 4 bases from V and 11 bases from J, the junction retains 15 bases not matched to a gene. Per the germline V gene, ENHRY is the CDR1 and SYGVKD is the CDR2. The CDR3 runs 15 residues from the cysteine to the phenylalanine. Solely the CDR3 DNA is kept, with 45 bases framed from the first base. At one collaborating source in Seattle, patients were enrolled during active infection and were followed longitudinally through the course of disease. Each collaborating institution followed its own protocols to collect whole blood in K2EDTA tubes. For TCRbeta analysis, collaborator samples were shipped as frozen whole blood, as isolated PBMCs, or as DNA extracted from either sample type.

The TCR originated in a woman aged 50 to 65 with COVID-19, enrolled during active disease. Sequenced material: peripheral blood. The rearrangement combines TRBV10-3 with TRBJ1-1, and TRBD1 aligns with 8 junction nucleotides. The DNA sequence follows: TGTGCCATCAGTGGCTTCGACAGGGGACCCCCGGGGGCTTTCTTT. Translated, this gives CAISGFDRGPPGAFF.